Presented here are 4 T cell receptor beta chains from one specimen sequenced in a study of CD8 T cells in Susac syndrome. The RNA, roughly 0.45 to 1 ug, was put through reverse transcription using random hexamers. Using its own MiXCR run on the immunoSEQ multiplex PCR reads, TCRdb lists one record per CDR3 protein. The data hold about 120,000 distinct CDR3 sequences, with just under 95% observed a single time. Sample: CD8+ T cells from PBMCs. The receptors come from a human donor with Susac syndrome.

This chain joins TRBV6-5 and TRBJ2-7; possibly TRBD2 for D (6 bases). The germline CDR1 and CDR2 sequences are MNHEY and SVGAGI. Trimming pared 2 bases from V and 1 base from J, leaving 6 bases between. This CDR3 spans 13 amino acids. Here the CDR3 reads CASSYRGSYEQYF. The CDR3 DNA reads TGTGCCAGCAGTTACCGGGGGTCCTACGAGCAGTACTTC.

DNA of the CDR3: TGCAGCACAGAAGGAGGTGGAACAGGGGGCAAGGCAGATACGCAGTATTTT. Translation gives CSTEGGGTGGKADTQYF. This chain links TRBV20-1 with TRBJ2-3; 9 bases align to TRBD1. There are 17 residues in the CDR3. Germline lookup yields CDR1 DFQATT and CDR2 SNEGSKA (reference sequence).

The J gene is TRBJ2-3, the V gene TRBV19; TRBD2 matches 10 bases. The CDR3 contains 16 residues. V dropped 3 bases and J dropped 2; count of bases not matched to a gene: 5. Germline-derived CDR1 and CDR2 are LNHDA and SQIVND (reference sequence). CDR3: CASSMYSGGFTDTQYF. CDR3 sequence (DNA): TGTGCCAGTAGTATGTATAGCGGGGGGTTCACAGATACGCAGTATTTT.

The chain joins TRBV12-3 or TRBV12-4 to TRBJ1-5; D is undetermined. The CDR3 totals 15 residues. V was clipped by 8 bases and J by 0 bases, with 14 bases between them. The CDR3 sequence is CASAEADYSNQPQHF. CDR3 in DNA: TGTGCCAGCGCAGAAGCAGATTATAGCAATCAGCCCCAGCATTTT.